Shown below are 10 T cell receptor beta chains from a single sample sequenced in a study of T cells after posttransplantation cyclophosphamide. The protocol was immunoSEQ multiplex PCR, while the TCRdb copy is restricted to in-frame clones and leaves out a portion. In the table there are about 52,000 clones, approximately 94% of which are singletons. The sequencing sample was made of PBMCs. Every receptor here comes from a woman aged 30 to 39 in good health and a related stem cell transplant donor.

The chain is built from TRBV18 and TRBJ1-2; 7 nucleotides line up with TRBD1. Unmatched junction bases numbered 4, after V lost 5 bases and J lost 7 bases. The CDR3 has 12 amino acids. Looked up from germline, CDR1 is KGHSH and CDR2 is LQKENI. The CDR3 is CASSSTGSGYTF. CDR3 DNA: TGTGCCAGCTCATCGACAGGGTCTGGCTACACCTTC.

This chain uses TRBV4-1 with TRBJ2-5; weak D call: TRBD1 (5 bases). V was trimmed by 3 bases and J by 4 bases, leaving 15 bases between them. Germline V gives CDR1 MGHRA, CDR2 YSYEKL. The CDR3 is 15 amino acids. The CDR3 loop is CASSHPRARRETQYF. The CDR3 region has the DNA TGCGCCAGCAGCCATCCCAGGGCGCGTAGAGAGACCCAGTACTTC.

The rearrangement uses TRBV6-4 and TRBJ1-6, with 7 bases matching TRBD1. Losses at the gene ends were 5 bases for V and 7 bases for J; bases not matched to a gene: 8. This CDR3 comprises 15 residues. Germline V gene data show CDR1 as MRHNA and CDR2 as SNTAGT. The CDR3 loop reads CASSLGAGGNSPLHF. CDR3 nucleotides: TGTGCCAGCAGTTTAGGAGCAGGGGGGAATTCACCCCTCCACTTT.

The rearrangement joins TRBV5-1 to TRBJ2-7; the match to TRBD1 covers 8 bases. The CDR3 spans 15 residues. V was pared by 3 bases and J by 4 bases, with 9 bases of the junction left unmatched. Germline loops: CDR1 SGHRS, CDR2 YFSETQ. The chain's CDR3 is CASSSRQGAEYEQYF. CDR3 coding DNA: TGCGCCAGCAGCTCCCGGCAGGGGGCTGAATACGAGCAGTACTTC.

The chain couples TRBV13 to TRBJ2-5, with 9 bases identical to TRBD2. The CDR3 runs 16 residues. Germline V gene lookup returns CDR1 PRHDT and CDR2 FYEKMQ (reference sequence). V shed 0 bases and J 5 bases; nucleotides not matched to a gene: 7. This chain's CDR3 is CASSLGPSGVLETQYF. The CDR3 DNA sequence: TGTGCCAGCAGCTTAGGTCCTAGCGGGGTATTGGAGACCCAGTACTTC.

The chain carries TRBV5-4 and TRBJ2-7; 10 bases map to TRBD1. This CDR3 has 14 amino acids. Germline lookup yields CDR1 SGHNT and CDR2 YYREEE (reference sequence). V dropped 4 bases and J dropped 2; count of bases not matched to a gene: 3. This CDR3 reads CASSRDRGPYEQYF. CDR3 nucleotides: TGTGCCAGCAGCCGAGACAGGGGGCCCTACGAGCAGTACTTC.

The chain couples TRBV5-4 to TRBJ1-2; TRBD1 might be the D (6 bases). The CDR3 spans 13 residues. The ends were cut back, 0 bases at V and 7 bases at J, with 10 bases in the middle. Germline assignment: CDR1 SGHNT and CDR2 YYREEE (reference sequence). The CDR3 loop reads CASSLVQGSGYTF. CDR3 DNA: TGTGCCAGCAGCTTGGTACAGGGCTCTGGCTACACCTTC. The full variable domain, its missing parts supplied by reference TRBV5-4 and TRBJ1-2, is ETGVTQSPTHLIKTRGQQVTLRCSSQSGHNTVSWYQQALGQGPQFIFQYYREEENGRGNFPPRFSGLQFPNYSSELNVNALELDDSALYLCASSLVQGSGYTFGSGTRLTVV.

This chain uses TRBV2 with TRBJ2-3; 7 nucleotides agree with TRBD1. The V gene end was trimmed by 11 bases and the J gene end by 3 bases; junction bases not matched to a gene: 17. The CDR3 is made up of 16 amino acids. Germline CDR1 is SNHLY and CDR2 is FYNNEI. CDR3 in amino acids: CALPRDRASSTDTQYF. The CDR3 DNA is TGTGCCCTCCCTCGCGACAGGGCGAGTTCTACAGATACGCAGTATTTT.

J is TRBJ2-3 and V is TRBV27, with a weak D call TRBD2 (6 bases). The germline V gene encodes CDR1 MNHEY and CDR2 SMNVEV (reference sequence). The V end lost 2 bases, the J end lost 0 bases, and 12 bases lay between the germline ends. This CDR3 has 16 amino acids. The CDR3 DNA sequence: TGTGCCAGCAGTTTAGGCGGGGTTCCTAGCACAGATACGCAGTATTTT. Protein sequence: CASSLGGVPSTDTQYF.

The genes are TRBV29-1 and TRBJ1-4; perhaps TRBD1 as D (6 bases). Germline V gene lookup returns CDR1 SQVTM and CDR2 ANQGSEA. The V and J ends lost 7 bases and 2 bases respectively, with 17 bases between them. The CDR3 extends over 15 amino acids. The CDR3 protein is CSGGHGPGTNEKLFF. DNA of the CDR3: TGCAGCGGGGGGCACGGGCCTGGGACTAATGAAAAACTGTTTTTT.